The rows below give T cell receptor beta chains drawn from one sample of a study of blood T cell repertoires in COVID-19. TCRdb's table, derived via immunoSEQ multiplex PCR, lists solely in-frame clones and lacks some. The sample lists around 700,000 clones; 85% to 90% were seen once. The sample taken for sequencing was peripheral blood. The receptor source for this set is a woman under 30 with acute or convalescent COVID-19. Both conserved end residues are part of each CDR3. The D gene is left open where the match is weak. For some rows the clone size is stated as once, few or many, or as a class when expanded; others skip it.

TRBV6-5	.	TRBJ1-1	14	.	CASSYSSVNTEAFF	TGTGCCAGCAGTTACTCCTCAGTAAACACTGAAGCTTTCTTT
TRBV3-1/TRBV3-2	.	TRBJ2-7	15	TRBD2	CASTQTWGGSYEQYF	TGTGCCAGCACTCAAACGTGGGGGGGGTCCTACGAGCAGTACTTC
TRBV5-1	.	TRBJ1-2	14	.	CASSLGQGNGGYTF	TGCGCCAGCAGCTTGGGGCAGGGTAACGGTGGCTACACCTTC
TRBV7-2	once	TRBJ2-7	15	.	CASSLESARSYEQYF	TGTGCCAGCAGCTTAGAGTCCGCCAGATCCTACGAGCAGTACTTC
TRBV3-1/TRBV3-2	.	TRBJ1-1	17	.	CASSQGLWELWNTEAFF	TGTGCCAGCAGCCAAGGACTCTGGGAGCTTTGGAACACTGAAGCTTTCTTT
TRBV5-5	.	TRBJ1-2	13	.	CASSASANYGYTF	TGTGCCAGCAGCGCCTCGGCTAACTATGGCTACACCTTC
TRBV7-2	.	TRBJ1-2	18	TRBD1	CASSFRGPTGGVDYGYTF	TGTGCCAGCAGCTTCCGGGGGCCAACAGGGGGAGTGGACTATGGCTACACCTTC
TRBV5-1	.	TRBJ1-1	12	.	CASSFGGSEAFF	TGCGCCAGCAGCTTTGGAGGGTCTGAAGCTTTCTTT
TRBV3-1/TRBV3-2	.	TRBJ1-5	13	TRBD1	CASSDRDHQPQHF	TGTGCCAGCAGTGACAGGGACCATCAGCCCCAGCATTTT
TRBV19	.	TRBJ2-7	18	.	CASSIALATGQLEYEQYF	TGTGCCAGTAGTATAGCTCTAGCGACGGGACAGCTGGAGTACGAGCAGTACTTC
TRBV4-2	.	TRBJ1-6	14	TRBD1	CASAGTGDFSPLHF	TGTGCCAGCGCCGGGACAGGGGATTTTTCACCCCTCCACTTT
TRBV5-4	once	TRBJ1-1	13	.	CASSSRGGAEAFF	TGTGCCAGCAGCTCCCGGGGGGGCGCTGAAGCTTTCTTT
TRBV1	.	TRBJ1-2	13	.	CTSSQGQGGGYTF	TGCACCAGCAGCCAAGGTCAAGGAGGGGGCTACACCTTC
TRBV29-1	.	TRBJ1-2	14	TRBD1	CSVLQQGARYGYTF	TGCAGCGTTCTCCAACAGGGGGCGCGGTATGGCTACACCTTC
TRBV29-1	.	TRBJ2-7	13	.	CSVGRAPPYEQYF	TGCAGCGTCGGGAGAGCACCTCCCTACGAGCAGTACTTC
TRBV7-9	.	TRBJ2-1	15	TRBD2	CASSLSGGSYNEQFF	TGTGCCAGCAGCCTAAGCGGGGGTTCCTACAATGAGCAGTTCTTC
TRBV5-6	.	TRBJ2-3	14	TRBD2	CASSFTSDTDTQYF	TGTGCCAGCAGCTTTACTAGCGACACAGATACGCAGTATTTT
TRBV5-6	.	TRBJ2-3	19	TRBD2	CASTTWILAGGRGTDTQYF	TGTGCCAGCACCACTTGGATTTTAGCGGGGGGGCGGGGCACAGATACGCAGTATTTT
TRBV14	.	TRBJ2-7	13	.	CASRTRIIYEQYF	TGTGCCAGCCGGACAAGGATAATCTACGAGCAGTACTTC
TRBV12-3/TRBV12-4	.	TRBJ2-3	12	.	CASSLFSDTQYF	TGTGCCAGCAGTTTGTTCTCAGATACGCAGTATTTT
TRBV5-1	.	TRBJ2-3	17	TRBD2	CASSLRPRGYSTDTQYF	TGCGCCAGCAGCCTCCGCCCGCGGGGGTATAGCACAGATACGCAGTATTTT
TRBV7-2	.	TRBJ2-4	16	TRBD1	CASSLRTGGLKNIQYF	TGTGCCAGCAGCTTAAGGACAGGGGGCCTCAAAAACATTCAGTACTTC
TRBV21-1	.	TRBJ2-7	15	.	CASSRTPGLSYEQYF	TGTGCCAGCAGCAGGACTCCGGGACTCTCTTACGAGCAGTACTTC
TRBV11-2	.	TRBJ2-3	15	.	CASSRGIAGTDTQYF	TGTGCCAGCAGCCGCGGGATAGCAGGCACAGATACGCAGTATTTT
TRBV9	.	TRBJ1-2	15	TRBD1	CASSDPDRTNYGYTF	TGTGCCAGCAGCGATCCGGACAGGACTAACTATGGCTACACCTTC
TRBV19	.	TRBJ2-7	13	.	CASSLTGTYEQYF	TGTGCCAGTAGCCTCACAGGGACCTACGAGCAGTACTTC
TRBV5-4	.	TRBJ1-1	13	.	CASSLVPGTEAFF	TGTGCCAGCAGCTTGGTCCCGGGCACTGAAGCTTTCTTT
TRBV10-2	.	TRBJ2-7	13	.	CASSEGAPYEQYF	TGCGCCAGCAGTGAAGGGGCCCCCTACGAGCAGTACTTC
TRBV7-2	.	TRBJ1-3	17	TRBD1	CASSSPGQLLSGNTIYF	TGTGCCAGCAGCTCTCCGGGACAGTTATTATCTGGAAACACCATATATTTT
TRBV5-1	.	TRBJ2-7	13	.	CASNRVSSYEQYF	TGCGCCAGCAACAGGGTCTCCTCCTACGAGCAGTACTTC
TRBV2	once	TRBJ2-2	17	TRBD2	CASSDPGTSSNTGELFF	TGTGCCAGCAGTGACCCCGGGACTAGCTCTAACACCGGGGAGCTGTTTTTT
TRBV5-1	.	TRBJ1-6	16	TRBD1	CASSWGQGGLWSPLHF	TGCGCCAGCAGCTGGGGACAGGGAGGTTTATGGTCACCCCTCCACTTT
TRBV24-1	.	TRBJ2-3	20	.	CATSDFRAAGPAEDLGTQYF	TGTGCCACCAGTGATTTTAGAGCTGCTGGCCCCGCGGAAGATCTGGGTACGCAGTATTTT
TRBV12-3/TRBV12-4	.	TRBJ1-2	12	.	CASSSSTGRYTF	TGTGCCAGCAGTTCGTCGACAGGCCGCTACACCTTC
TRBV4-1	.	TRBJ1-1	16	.	CASSPRGTGLGVEAFF	TGCGCCAGCAGCCCCCGCGGGACTGGGCTTGGGGTTGAAGCTTTCTTT
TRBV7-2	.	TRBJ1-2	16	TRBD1	CASSWDLETGSYGYTF	TGTGCCAGCAGCTGGGACCTGGAGACAGGGAGTTATGGCTACACCTTC
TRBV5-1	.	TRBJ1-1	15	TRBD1	CASSRETGFGTEAFF	TGCGCCAGCAGTCGGGAGACAGGGTTCGGGACTGAAGCTTTCTTT
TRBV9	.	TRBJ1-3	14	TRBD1	CASSSRQGGNTIYF	TGTGCCAGCAGCTCCCGACAGGGGGGAAACACCATATATTTT
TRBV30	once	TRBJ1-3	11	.	CAWSFENTIYF	TGTGCCTGGAGTTTCGAGAACACCATATATTTT
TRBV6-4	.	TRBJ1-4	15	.	CASTLLTLVGEKLFF	TGTGCCAGCACCCTCCTCACACTCGTCGGGGAAAAACTGTTTTTT
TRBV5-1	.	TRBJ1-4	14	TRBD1	CASSTGQGVEKLFF	TGCGCCAGCAGCACCGGACAGGGGGTAGAAAAACTGTTTTTT
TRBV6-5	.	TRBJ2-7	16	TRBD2	CASSYSLAGPGRRQYF	TGTGCCAGCAGTTACTCGTTAGCGGGGCCCGGAAGGCGGCAGTACTTC
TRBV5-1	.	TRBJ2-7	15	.	CASSMARAHSYEQYF	TGCGCCAGCAGCATGGCCAGGGCCCACTCCTACGAGCAGTACTTC
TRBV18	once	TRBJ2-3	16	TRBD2	CASSPQRGRSTDTQYF	TGTGCCAGCTCACCTCAGCGGGGGCGGAGCACAGATACGCAGTATTTT
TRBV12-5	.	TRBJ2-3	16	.	CASGSGTRESTDTQYF	TGTGCTAGTGGTTCCGGGACAAGGGAAAGCACAGATACGCAGTATTTT
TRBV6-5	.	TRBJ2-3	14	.	CASSSGSGTDTQYF	TGTGCCAGCAGTTCGGGGTCGGGGACAGATACGCAGTATTTT
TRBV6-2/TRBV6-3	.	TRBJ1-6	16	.	CASSYSRSVVNSPLHF	TGTGCCAGCAGTTACTCGAGGTCAGTGGTTAATTCACCCCTCCACTTT
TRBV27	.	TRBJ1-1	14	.	CASSLSYGNTEAFF	TGTGCCAGCAGTTTATCGTACGGGAACACTGAAGCTTTCTTT
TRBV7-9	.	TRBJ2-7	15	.	CASSLGLNLTYGQYF	TGTGCCAGCAGCTTAGGTCTGAATTTAACGTACGGGCAGTACTTC
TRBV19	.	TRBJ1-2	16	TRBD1	CASSVRDRVAHYGYTF	TGTGCCAGTAGTGTCCGGGACAGGGTCGCCCACTATGGCTACACCTTC
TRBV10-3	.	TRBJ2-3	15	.	CAISEIDTSTDTQYF	TGTGCCATCAGTGAGATCGATACTAGCACAGATACGCAGTATTTT
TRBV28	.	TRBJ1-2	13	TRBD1	CASRRQGDYGYTF	TGTGCCAGCAGACGACAGGGGGACTATGGCTACACCTTC